This T cell receptor (beta chain) was sequenced in a study of shared clonotypes between healthy human individuals (dated by TCRdb to 2020 to 2022). Turning to the overall study: Two women and a few men aged 18 to 49 years were included in the cohort. To estimate repertoire size and how much clonotype sharing occurs between individuals, the study deeply sequenced the blood TCR repertoires of five healthy adults. Different laboratories and diverse techniques were used to prepare libraries and sequence TCR repertoires, to increase sequencing depth and limit assay-specific biases. Each donor's leukapheresis produced roughly between about 0.9 and 9.5 billion PBMCs. The paper as a whole reports these results and caveats: The small number of donors limited the genetic and exposure-history diversity represented. Sampling was limited to blood, and TCR repertoires in tissue likely differ from TCR repertoires in blood. Pairwise subsampling indicated that sequencing depth was expected to affect the degree of clonotype sharing among donors.

The germline V gene (reference sequence) yields MNHEY for CDR1 and SMNVEV for CDR2. V and J lose 7 bases and 2 bases, and a span of 13 bases separates them. Counted from cysteine to phenylalanine, this CDR3 has 14 amino acids. Solely the CDR3 DNA is kept, with 42 bases framed from the first base. Of note for this clone: What antigen it recognizes has not been identified. The input lacks base qualities; no much larger clone sits a single base away.

Using the deep immunoSEQ assay, multiplex PCR amplified TCR CDR3 regions from genomic DNA. Genomic DNA extracted from each cell subset was distributed evenly over all wells of several immunoSEQ 96-well plates, and each plate served as one replicate. For unsorted PBMC, around 0.3 ug genomic DNA, equal to roughly 33,000 T cell genomes, was loaded into each replicate PCR. Ten immunoSEQ deep assay plates were used to sequence the unsorted PBMC genomic DNA. The purified libraries were quantified using a Qubit 3.0 fluorometer, sized with a Bioanalyzer 2100, and then quantified again using the KAPA Library Quantification kit. Every immunoSEQ 96-well plate was sequenced on a dedicated single-read 150-cycle Illumina NextSeq 550 flow cell. Per the original workflow: Because only junctional sequences without quality scores were contained in the immunoSEQ output, filtering matching that applied to full-length reads could not be performed. Sequences were annotated with PyIR, a Python wrapper for IgBLAST v1.9, and V/J genes and CDR3 were assigned using IMGT germline references. Reads with weak V/J assignments (E-value above 1e-6), missing CDR3, stop codons, out-of-frame junctions, or ambiguous translated residues were removed. V3J clonotypes were defined by identical inferred V gene, J gene, and CDR3 amino acid sequence. The percentage overlap between two repertoires was calculated by dividing the number of shared unique clonotypes by the size of the smaller repertoire. Repertoire richness was assessed with RTK rarefaction, the Chao1 estimator, and Recon v2.1 estimates of unobserved clonotypes. The immuneACCESS repertoire file appears here via TCRdb, limited to in-frame rearrangements. These files lack a portion of the clones; in checked studies, under half of the deficit traces to unresolved V genes, and the cause of the others is not known. V and J calls and clone size are those listed in that table; D and trimming were worked out from the DNA. In all, the sample holds 450,000 to 500,000 clones, and about 84% of those were seen once. The ten largest clones represent more than 9.5% of the sample.

Donors were healthy HIV-negative adults with no recently reported acute infections or vaccinations. Only Caucasian adults living in Nashville, Tennessee, USA were represented among the donors. For unsorted samples, tens of millions of PBMCs were counted and genomic DNA was extracted with the QIAamp DNA Blood Mini kit. Blood was obtained by leukapheresis, after which PBMCs were separated by Ficoll-Histopaque density gradient centrifugation and cryopreserved in liquid nitrogen vapor phase. The TCR comes from a woman between 35 and 50 years old in good health. Some clones in this sample may be carry-over from other donors' samples. Recombination joined TRBV27 with TRBJ2-3, and TRBD1 may be the D gene, going by 6 matching bases. The sequenced sample consisted of PBMCs. The sequence in DNA is TGTGCCAGCATGAGGGGGACGGCCACAGATACGCAGTATTTT. Translated, it gives CASMRGTATDTQYF.